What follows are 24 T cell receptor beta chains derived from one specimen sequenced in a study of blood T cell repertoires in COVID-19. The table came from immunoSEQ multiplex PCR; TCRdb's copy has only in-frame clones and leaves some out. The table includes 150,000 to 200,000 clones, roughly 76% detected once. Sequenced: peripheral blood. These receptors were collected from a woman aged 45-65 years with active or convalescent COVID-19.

CDR3 residues: CSVEEGGARADTQYF. The CDR3 nucleotides read TGCAGCGTTGAAGAAGGAGGGGCGAGGGCAGATACGCAGTATTTT. The genes are TRBV29-1 and TRBJ2-3; possible D gene TRBD2, 6 bases. The CDR3 runs to 15 residues. CDR1 and CDR2 from the germline V gene are SQVTM and ANQGSEA. V shed 0 bases and J shed 4 bases, with 14 bases lying between them.

CDR3 bases: TGCAGTGCTAGAGACATAGATGAGCAGTTCTTC. As protein: CSARDIDEQFF. V is TRBV20-1 and J is TRBJ2-1; no clear D gene. CDR3 size: 11 residues. V lost 0 bases, J lost 8 bases, and 5 bases lay in between. The germline V gene has CDR1 DFQATT and CDR2 SNEGSKA (reference sequence).

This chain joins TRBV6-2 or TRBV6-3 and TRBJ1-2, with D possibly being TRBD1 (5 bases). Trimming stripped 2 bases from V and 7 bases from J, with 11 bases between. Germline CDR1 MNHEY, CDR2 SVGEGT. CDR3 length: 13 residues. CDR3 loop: CASSYRGTFGYTF. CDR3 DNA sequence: TGTGCCAGCAGTTACAGGGGTACGTTTGGCTACACCTTC.

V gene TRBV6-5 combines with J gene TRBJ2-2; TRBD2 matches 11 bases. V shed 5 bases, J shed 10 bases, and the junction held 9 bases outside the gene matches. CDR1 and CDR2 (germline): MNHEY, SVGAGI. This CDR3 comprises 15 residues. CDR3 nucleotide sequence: TGTGCCAGCAGTCGGACTAGCGGGTCGGTCGAGGAGCTGTTTTTT. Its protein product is CASSRTSGSVEELFF.

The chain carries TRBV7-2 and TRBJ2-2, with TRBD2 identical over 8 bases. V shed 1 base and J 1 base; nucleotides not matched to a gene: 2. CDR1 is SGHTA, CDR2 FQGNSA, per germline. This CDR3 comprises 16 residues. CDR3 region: CASSLGTSLNTGELFF. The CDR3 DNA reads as TGTGCCAGCAGCTTAGGGACTAGCCTGAACACCGGGGAGCTGTTTTTT.

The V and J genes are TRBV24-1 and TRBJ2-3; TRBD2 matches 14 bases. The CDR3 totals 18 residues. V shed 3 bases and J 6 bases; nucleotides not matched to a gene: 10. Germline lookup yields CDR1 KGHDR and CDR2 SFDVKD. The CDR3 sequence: CATSDRSRLAGGVDTQYF. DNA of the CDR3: TGTGCCACCAGTGATCGCTCCCGACTAGCGGGAGGGGTCGATACGCAGTATTTT.

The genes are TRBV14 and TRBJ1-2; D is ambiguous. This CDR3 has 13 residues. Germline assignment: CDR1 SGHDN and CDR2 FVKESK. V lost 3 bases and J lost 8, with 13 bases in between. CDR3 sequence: CASSHGYGVGYTF. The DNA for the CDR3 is TGTGCCAGCAGCCATGGTTACGGGGTCGGCTACACCTTC.

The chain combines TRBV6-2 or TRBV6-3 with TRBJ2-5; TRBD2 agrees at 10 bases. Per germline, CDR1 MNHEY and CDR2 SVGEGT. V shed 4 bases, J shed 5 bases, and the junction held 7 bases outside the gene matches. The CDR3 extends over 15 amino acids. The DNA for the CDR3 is TGTGCCAGCAGTTCCCTAGCGGGAGTCGGGGAGACCCAGTACTTC. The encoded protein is CASSSLAGVGETQYF.

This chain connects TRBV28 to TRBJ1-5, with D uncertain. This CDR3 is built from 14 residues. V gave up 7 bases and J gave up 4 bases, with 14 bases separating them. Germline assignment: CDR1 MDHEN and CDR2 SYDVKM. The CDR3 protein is CASTPDRGNQPQHF. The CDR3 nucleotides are TGTGCCAGCACCCCCGATCGGGGTAATCAGCCCCAGCATTTT.

The CDR3 protein is CATSEATGGAEETQYF. CDR3 sequence (DNA): TGTGCCACCAGTGAGGCGACAGGGGGAGCAGAAGAGACCCAGTACTTC. The gene calls are TRBV24-1 and TRBJ2-5; TRBD1 agrees at 9 bases. Germline values: CDR1 KGHDR, CDR2 SFDVKD. The length of the CDR3 is 16 residues. Trimming cost V 4 bases and J 3 bases; bases outside gene matches: 8.

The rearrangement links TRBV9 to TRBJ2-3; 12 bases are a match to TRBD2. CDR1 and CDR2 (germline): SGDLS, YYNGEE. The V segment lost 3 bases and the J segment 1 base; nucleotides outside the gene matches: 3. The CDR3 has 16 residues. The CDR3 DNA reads TGTGCCAGCAGCGCCAGACTAGCGGGGGGCACAGATACGCAGTATTTT. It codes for CASSARLAGGTDTQYF.

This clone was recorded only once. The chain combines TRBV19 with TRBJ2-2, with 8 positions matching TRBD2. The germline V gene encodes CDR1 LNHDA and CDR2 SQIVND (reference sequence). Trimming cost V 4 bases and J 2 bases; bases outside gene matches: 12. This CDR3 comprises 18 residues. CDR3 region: CASSRALADLTNTGELFF. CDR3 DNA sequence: TGTGCCAGTAGTAGGGCACTAGCGGACCTTACTAACACCGGGGAGCTGTTTTTT.

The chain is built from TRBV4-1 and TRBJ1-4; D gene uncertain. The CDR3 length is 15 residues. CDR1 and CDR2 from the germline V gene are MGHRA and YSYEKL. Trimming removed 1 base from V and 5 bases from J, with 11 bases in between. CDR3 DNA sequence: TGCGCCAGCAGCCAAGGGGCGCGTCCAAATGAAAAACTGTTTTTT. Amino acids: CASSQGARPNEKLFF.

DNA for the CDR3: TGTGCCAGTAGTATGGGGGACTCCCCTTTGGATACGCAGTATTTT. Protein sequence: CASSMGDSPLDTQYF. This sequence joins TRBV19 and TRBJ2-3; possibly TRBD2 for D (6 bases). Trimming shortened V by 3 bases and J by 6 bases, and 16 bases separated the two germline ends. The CDR3 has 15 residues. Germline V gene sequence: CDR1 LNHDA, CDR2 SQIVND (reference sequence).

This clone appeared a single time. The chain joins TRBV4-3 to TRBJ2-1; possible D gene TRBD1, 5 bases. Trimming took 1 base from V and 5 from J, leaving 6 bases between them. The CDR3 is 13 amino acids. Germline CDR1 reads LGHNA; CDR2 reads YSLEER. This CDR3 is CASSQGTNNEQFF. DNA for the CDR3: TGCGCCAGCAGCCAAGGGACAAACAATGAGCAGTTCTTC.

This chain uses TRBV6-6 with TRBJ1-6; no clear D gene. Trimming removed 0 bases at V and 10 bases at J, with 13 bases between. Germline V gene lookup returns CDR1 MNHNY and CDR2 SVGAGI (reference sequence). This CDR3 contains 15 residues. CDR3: CASSYSSGERSPLHF. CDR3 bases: TGTGCCAGCAGTTACTCGTCCGGGGAGAGGTCACCCCTCCACTTT.

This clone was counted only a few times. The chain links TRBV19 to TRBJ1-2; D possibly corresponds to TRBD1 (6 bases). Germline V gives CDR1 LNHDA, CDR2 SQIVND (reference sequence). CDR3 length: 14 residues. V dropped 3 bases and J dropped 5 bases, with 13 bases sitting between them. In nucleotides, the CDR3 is TGTGCCAGTAGTATGGAAACAGGGAGATATGGCTACACCTTC. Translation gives CASSMETGRYGYTF. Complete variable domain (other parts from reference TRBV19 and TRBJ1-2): DGGITQSPKYLFRKEGQNVTLSCEQNLNHDAMYWYRQDPGQGLRLIYYSQIVNDFQKGDIAEGYSVSREKKESFPLTVTSAQKNPTAFYLCASSMETGRYGYTFGSGTRLTVV.

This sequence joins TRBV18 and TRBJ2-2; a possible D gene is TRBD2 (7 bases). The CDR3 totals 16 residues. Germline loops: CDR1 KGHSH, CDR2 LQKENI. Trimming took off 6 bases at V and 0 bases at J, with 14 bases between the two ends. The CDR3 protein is CASSLGGGSNTGELFF. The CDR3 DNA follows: TGTGCCAGCTCCTTGGGCGGGGGCTCGAACACCGGGGAGCTGTTTTTT.

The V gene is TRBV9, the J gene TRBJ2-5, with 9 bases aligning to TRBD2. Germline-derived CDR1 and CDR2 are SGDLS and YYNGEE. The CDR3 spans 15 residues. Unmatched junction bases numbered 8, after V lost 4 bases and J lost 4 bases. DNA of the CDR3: TGTGCCAGCAGCACCGGCGGGGGGGCCGCAGAGACCCAGTACTTC. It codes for CASSTGGGAAETQYF. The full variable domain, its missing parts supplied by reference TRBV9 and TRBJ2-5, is DSGVTQTPKHLITATGQRVTLRCSPRSGDLSVYWYQQSLDQGLQFLIQYYNGEERAKGNILERFSAQQFPDLHSELNLSSLELGDSALYFCASSTGGGAAETQYFGPGTRLLVL.

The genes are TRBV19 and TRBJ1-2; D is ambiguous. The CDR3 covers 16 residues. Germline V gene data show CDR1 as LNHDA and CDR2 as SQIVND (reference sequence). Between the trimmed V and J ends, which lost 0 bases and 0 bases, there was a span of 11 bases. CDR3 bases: TGTGCCAGTAGTATAGATCGTGGACTCTCTAACTATGGCTACACCTTC. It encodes CASSIDRGLSNYGYTF. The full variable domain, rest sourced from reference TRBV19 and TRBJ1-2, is DGGITQSPKYLFRKEGQNVTLSCEQNLNHDAMYWYRQDPGQGLRLIYYSQIVNDFQKGDIAEGYSVSREKKESFPLTVTSAQKNPTAFYLCASSIDRGLSNYGYTFGSGTRLTVV.

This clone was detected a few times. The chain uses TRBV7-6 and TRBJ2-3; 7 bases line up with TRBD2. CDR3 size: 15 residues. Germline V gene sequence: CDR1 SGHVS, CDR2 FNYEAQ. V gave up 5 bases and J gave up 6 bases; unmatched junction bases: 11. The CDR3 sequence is CASSPRTSGVDTQYF. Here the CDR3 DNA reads TGTGCCAGCAGCCCTCGGACTAGTGGGGTGGATACGCAGTATTTT.

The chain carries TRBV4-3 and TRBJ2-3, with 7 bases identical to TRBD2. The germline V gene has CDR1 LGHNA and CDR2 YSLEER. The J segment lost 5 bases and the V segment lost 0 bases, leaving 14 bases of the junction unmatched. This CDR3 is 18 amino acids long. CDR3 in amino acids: CASSQEGLMAGALDTQYF. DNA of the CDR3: TGCGCCAGCAGCCAAGAGGGGCTTATGGCGGGAGCCCTAGATACGCAGTATTTT.

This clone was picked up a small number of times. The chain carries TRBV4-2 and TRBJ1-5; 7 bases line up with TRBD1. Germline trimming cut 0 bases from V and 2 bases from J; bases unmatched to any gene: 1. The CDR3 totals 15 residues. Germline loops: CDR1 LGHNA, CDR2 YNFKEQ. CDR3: CASSQETGGNQPQHF. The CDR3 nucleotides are TGTGCCAGCAGCCAAGAAACAGGGGGCAATCAGCCCCAGCATTTT.

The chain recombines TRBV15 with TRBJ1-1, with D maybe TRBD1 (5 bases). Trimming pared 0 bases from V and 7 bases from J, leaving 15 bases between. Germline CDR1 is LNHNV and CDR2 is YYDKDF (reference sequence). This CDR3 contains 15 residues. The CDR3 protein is CATSRDRASTGEAFF. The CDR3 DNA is TGTGCCACCAGCAGAGATAGGGCGAGCACAGGTGAAGCTTTCTTT.